This TCR beta chain came from a study of OX40 agonist ivuxolimab in advanced cancers. This CDR3 is 13 amino acids long. Germline V gene lookup returns CDR1 MNHEY and CDR2 SVGAGI. V was trimmed by 7 bases and J by 1 base, leaving 8 bases between them. Clones were read by immunoSEQ multiplex PCR, and TCRdb kept only the in-frame ones, dropping some. The sample carries 65,000 to 85,000 clones, 80% to 95% recorded once. The starting material was CD4+ or CD8+ T cells sorted from blood, obtained in a trial of the OX40 agonist ivuxolimab. The TCR comes from an adult with an advanced solid tumor such as melanoma, head and neck, liver or kidney cancer. This chain uses TRBV6-5 with TRBJ2-1; D not certain. Here the CDR3 reads CASMRESYNEQFF. Here the CDR3 DNA reads TGTGCCAGCATGCGAGAGTCCTACAATGAGCAGTTCTTC.